The source of this TCR beta chain is a study of response to subunit inactivated influenza vaccine. TCRdb passed the RT-PCR reads through MiXCR, listing each CDR3 protein once. Counted here are about 780,000 distinct CDR3 sequences, under 20% occurring once; the ten biggest clones make up approximately 10%. This CDR3 spans 14 amino acids. V lost 0 bases, J lost 8 bases, and 16 bases lay in between. Germline lookup yields CDR1 DFQATT and CDR2 SNEGSKA (reference sequence). The sample here was PBMCs from blood, taken 5 days after vaccination. The source of this sequence is a middle-aged man who received an inactivated influenza vaccine. The chain employs TRBV20-1 and TRBJ1-1; D remains ambiguous. The CDR3 region is CSARDLFSPQEAFF. DNA for the CDR3: TGCAGTGCTAGAGATCTGTTTAGTCCCCAAGAAGCTTTCTTT.